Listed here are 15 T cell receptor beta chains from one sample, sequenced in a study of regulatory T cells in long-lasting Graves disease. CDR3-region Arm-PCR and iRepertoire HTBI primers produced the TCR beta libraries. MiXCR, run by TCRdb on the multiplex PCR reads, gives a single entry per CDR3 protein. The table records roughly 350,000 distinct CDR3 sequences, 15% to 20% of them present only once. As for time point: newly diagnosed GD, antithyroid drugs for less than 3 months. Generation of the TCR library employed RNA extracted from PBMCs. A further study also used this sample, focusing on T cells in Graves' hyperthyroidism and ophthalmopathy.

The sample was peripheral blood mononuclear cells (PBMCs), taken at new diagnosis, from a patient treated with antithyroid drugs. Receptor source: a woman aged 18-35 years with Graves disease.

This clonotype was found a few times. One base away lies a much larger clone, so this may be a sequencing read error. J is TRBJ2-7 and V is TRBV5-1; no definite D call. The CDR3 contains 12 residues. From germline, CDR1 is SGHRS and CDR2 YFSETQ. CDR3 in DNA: TGCGCCGGCAGCCTGGAGAGTTTAGAGCAGTACTTC. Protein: CAGSLESLEQYF. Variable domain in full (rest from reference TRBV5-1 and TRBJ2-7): KAGVTQTPRYLIKTRGQQVTLSCSPISGHRSVSWYQQTPGQGLQFLFEYFSETQRNKGNFPGRFSGRQFSNSRSEMNVSTLELGDSALYLCAGSLESLEQYFGPGTRLTVT.

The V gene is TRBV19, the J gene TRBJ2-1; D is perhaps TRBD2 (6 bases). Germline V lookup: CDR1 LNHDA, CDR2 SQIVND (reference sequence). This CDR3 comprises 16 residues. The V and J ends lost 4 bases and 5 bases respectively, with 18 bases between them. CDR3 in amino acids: CASSTRLDGRNNEQFF. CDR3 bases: TGTGCCAGTAGTACTAGACTAGACGGGAGAAACAATGAGCAGTTCTTC.

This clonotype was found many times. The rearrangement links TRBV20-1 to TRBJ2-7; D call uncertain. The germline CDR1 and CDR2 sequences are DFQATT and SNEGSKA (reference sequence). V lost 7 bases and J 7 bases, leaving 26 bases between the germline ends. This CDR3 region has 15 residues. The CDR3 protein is CSVKRIVVPSREQYF. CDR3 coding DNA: TGCAGTGTAAAGAGGATCGTAGTCCCCTCTAGGGAGCAGTACTTC.

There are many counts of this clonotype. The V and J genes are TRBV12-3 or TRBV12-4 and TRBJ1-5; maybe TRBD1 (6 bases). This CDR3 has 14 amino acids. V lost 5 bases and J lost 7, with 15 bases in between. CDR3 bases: TGTGCCAGCAGTAAGATTTTCAGGGGCCAGCCCCAGCATTTT. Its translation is CASSKIFRGQPQHF.

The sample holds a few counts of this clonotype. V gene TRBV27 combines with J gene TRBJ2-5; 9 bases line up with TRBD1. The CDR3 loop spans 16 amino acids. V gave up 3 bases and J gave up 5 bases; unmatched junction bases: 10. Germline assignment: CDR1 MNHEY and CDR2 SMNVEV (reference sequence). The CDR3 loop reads CASSFTGGGNTETQYF. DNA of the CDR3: TGTGCCAGCAGTTTCACAGGGGGCGGAAATACGGAGACCCAGTACTTC.

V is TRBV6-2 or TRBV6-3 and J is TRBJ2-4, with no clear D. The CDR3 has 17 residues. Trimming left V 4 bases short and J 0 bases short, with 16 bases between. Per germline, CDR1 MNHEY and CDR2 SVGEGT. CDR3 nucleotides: TGTGCCAGCAGTTCCTCTAGATTGCTACTAGCCAAAAACATTCAGTACTTC. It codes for CASSSSRLLLAKNIQYF.

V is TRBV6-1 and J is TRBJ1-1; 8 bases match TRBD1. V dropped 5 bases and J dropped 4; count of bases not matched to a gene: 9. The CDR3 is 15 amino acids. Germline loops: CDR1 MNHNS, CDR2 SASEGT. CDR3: CASSRSRQGTTEAFF. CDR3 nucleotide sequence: TGTGCCAGCAGTAGATCCAGACAGGGGACCACTGAAGCTTTCTTT.

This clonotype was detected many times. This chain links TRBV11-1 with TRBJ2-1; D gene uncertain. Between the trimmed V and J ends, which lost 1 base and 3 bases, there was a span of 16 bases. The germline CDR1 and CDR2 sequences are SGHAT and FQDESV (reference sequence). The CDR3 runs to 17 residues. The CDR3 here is CASSLGSLSYLYNEQFF. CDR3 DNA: TGTGCCAGCAGCTTAGGGTCCCTATCCTACCTCTACAATGAGCAGTTCTTC.

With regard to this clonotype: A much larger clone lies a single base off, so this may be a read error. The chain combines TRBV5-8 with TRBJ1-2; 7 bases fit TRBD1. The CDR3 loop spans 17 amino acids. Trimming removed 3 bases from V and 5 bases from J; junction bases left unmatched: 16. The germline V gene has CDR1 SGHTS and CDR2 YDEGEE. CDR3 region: CASSSRRQTGPEYGYTF. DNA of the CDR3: TGTGCCAGCAGCTCCAGACGACAGACAGGGCCGGAATATGGCTACACCTTC. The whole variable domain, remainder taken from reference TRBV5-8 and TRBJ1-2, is EAGVTQSPTHLIKTRGQQATLRCSPISGHTSVYWYQQALGLGLQFLLWYDEGEERNRGNFPPRFSGRQFPNYSSELNVNALELEDSALYLCASSSRRQTGPEYGYTFGSGTRLTVV.

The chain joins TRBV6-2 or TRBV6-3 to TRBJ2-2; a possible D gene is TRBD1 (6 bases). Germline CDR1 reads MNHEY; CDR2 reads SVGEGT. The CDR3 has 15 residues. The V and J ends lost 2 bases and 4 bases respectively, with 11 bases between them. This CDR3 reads CASSYQGRSTGELFF. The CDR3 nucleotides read TGTGCCAGCAGTTACCAGGGGCGTTCCACCGGGGAGCTGTTTTTT.

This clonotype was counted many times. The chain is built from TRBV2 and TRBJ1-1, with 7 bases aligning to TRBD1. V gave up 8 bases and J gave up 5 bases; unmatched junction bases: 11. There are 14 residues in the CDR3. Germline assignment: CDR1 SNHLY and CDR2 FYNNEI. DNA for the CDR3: TGTGCCAGCTCCTCCGAGGGGGCGGGTACTGAAGCTTTCTTT. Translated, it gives CASSSEGAGTEAFF.

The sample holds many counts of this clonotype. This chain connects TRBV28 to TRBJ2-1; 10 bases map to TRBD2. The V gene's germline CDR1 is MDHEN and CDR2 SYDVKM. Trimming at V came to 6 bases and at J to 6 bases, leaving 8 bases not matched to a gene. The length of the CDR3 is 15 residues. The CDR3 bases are TGTGCCAGCAGAGAGGCTCTAGCGGGGGTCAATGAGCAGTTCTTC. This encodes CASREALAGVNEQFF.

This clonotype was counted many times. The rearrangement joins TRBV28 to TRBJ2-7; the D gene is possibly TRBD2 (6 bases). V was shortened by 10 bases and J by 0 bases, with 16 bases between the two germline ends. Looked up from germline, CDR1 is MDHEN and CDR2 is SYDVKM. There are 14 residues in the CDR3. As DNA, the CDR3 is TGTGCCACTAGCGAGGGTAGGGGCTCCTACGAGCAGTACTTC. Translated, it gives CATSEGRGSYEQYF.

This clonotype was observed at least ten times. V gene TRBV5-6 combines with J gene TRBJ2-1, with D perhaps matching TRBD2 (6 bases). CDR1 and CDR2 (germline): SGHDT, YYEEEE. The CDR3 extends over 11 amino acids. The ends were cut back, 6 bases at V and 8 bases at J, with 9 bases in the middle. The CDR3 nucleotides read TGTGCCAGCATCCGGGGGTATGAGCAGTTCTTC. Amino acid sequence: CASIRGYEQFF.

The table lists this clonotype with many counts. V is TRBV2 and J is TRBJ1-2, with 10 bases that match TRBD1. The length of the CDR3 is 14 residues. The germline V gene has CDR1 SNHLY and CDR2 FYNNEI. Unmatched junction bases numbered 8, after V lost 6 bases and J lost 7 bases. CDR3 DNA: TGTGCCAGCAGGGCCCGGGACAGGGGTTTTGGCTACACCTTC. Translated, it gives CASRARDRGFGYTF.